This TCR beta chain was identified in a study of cytomegalovirus exposure and HLA in healthy donors. Study-wide findings and caveats: By a later analysis, the bulk of CMV-associated TCR beta chains appeared HLA-restricted. Most TCR sequences were uncommon, yet certain public TCRs appeared in many donors.

60 Vbeta and 13 Jbeta primers were used in PCR. Assay used: immunoSEQ multiplex PCR; TCRdb lists only in-frame clones, some missing. This repertoire shows approximately 190,000 clones, approximately 81% found once; its top ten account for around 2%. Germline loops: CDR1 KGHSH, CDR2 LQKENI. The CDR3 has 13 residues. Trimming took 2 bases from V and 9 from J; bases not matched to a gene: 4. This clone was detected a few times. No antigen is known for it. This sequence originates from a woman aged 18-29 years in good health and CMV-seropositive. The sample was PBMCs. The chain has TRBV18 and TRBJ2-1, with TRBD2 matching over 7 bases. This chain's CDR3 is CASSPASSGEQFF. CDR3 nucleotides: TGTGCCAGCTCACCAGCCTCTAGCGGTGAGCAGTTCTTC.